This passage covers 31 T cell receptor beta chains from one sample sequenced in a study of beta chain features in type 1 diabetes. No antigen has been identified for these receptors. Whole-study findings and limits: All four CD4+ subsets of Type 1 diabetes patients contained TCRB CDR3s that were moderately but significantly shorter.

Expressed TCRB transcripts were sequenced after all isolated RNA was converted to cDNA. Data came from immunoSEQ multiplex PCR; TCRdb stores just in-frame clones and leaves some out. The repertoire has more than 300,000 clones, roughly 9.8% of them found once; the top ten carry about 0.63%. Sequencing input: central memory CD4+ T cells from blood. The receptors originated from a man aged 30-40 years with type 1 diabetes.

The rearrangement uses TRBV7-2 and TRBJ2-5; 10 nucleotides line up with TRBD2. The CDR3 runs 16 residues. Germline values: CDR1 SGHTA, CDR2 FQGNSA. The V segment lost 1 base and the J segment 4 bases; nucleotides outside the gene matches: 6. In DNA, the CDR3 is TGTGCCAGCAGCTTAGTAGTAAAGCGGGAGGGAGAGACCCAGTACTTC. Its protein product is CASSLVVKREGETQYF.

This clone has a handful of counts. The rearrangement joins TRBV10-3 to TRBJ2-5; D assignment may be TRBD1 or TRBD2 (7 bases each). The germline V gene has CDR1 ENHRY and CDR2 SYGVKD. This CDR3 is 15 amino acids long. The V end was cut by 10 bases, the J end by 7 bases, with 25 bases between. The CDR3 is CASSPNQGGFGTQYF. CDR3 DNA sequence: TGTGCCAGCAGCCCAAACCAGGGGGGGTTCGGGACCCAGTACTTC.

The V and J genes are TRBV6-1 and TRBJ2-7, with TRBD1 matching over 10 bases. The V and J ends lost 4 bases and 9 bases, in that order; junction bases with no gene match: 9. The CDR3 is 14 amino acids. CDR1 is MNHNS, CDR2 SASEGT, per germline. CDR3: CASSVTGGHTRQYF. The CDR3, as DNA: TGTGCCAGCAGTGTGACAGGGGGCCATACCCGGCAGTACTTC.

This clone has a count of ten or more. The rearrangement joins TRBV7-6 to TRBJ1-3, with D uncertain. CDR1 SGHVS and CDR2 FNYEAQ come from the germline V gene. There are 15 residues in the CDR3. Deletions cut 1 base from V and 3 bases from J, with 10 bases between. This CDR3 is CASSLGPADGNTIYF. CDR3 nucleotides: TGTGCCAGCAGCTTAGGGCCGGCGGATGGAAACACCATATATTTT.

This clone was seen a single time. The chain uses TRBV5-6 and TRBJ2-7, with D unclear. Per the germline V gene, CDR1 is SGHDT and CDR2 is YYEEEE. CDR3 length: 11 residues. Trimming cost V 3 bases and J 4 bases, with 5 bases left between them. CDR3: CASSSQYEQYF. DNA of the CDR3: TGTGCCAGCAGCTCCCAGTACGAGCAGTACTTC.

The gene calls are TRBV6-6 and TRBJ1-1, with D perhaps matching TRBD1 (6 bases). The CDR3 runs to 16 residues. In germline, CDR1 is MNHNY, CDR2 SVGAGI (reference sequence). V was pared by 2 bases and J by 1 base, with 14 bases between. CDR3 in DNA: TGTGCCAGCAGTTACAATGCAGGGGAGGGGAACACTGAAGCTTTCTTT. Its protein is CASSYNAGEGNTEAFF.

This clone was detected only a few times. Other DNA sequences of this sample code for an identical CDR3. The chain uses TRBV6-1 and TRBJ1-1; D may be TRBD1 (5 bases). Trimming pared 4 bases from V and 3 bases from J, leaving 9 bases between. CDR1 MNHNS and CDR2 SASEGT come from the germline V gene. CDR3 length equals 13 residues. CDR3 amino acids: CASSVRGDTEAFF. The CDR3 coding sequence is TGTGCCAGCAGTGTCCGGGGGGACACTGAAGCTTTCTTT.

The chain is built from TRBV6-5 and TRBJ2-3; 7 positions match TRBD2. The CDR3 extends over 15 amino acids. CDR1 is MNHEY, CDR2 SVGAGI, per germline. Germline trimming cut 2 bases from V and 4 bases from J; bases unmatched to any gene: 6. CDR3 sequence reads: CASSYGQGGADTQYF. CDR3 nucleotide sequence: TGTGCCAGCAGTTACGGCCAGGGAGGGGCAGATACGCAGTATTTT.

This clone was seen more than once but under ten times. The genes are TRBV6-1 and TRBJ2-7, with 8 bases lining up with TRBD1. There are 15 residues in the CDR3. The germline gives CDR1 MNHNS, CDR2 SASEGT. The trim removed 6 bases at V and 3 bases at J, leaving 10 bases unmatched. The CDR3 coding sequence is TGTGCCAGCAGGCATGGGACAGGTTATTACTACGAGCAGTACTTC. It translates to CASRHGTGYYYEQYF.

The rearrangement uses TRBV5-6 and TRBJ2-5; D might be TRBD1 (6 bases). The J call may be faulty, since TRBJ2-7 better matches the DNA end. Germline V lookup: CDR1 SGHDT, CDR2 YYEEEE. This CDR3 is built from 14 residues. DNA of the CDR3: TGTGCCAGCAGCTTGGTCACAGGGAACTACGAGCAGTACTTC. This sequence encodes CASSLVTGNYEQYF.

The chain joins TRBV18 to TRBJ2-2; D gene ambiguous. Trimming took off 3 bases at V and 0 bases at J, with 8 bases between the two ends. CDR3 length: 15 amino acids. Germline loops: CDR1 KGHSH, CDR2 LQKENI. The CDR3 protein is CASSPGRTNTGELFF. The DNA of the CDR3 is TGTGCCAGCTCACCGGGCAGAACGAACACCGGGGAGCTGTTTTTT.

This clone has only a few counts. V gene TRBV6-1 combines with J gene TRBJ2-3, with D unclear. The CDR3 extends over 12 amino acids. Trimming pared 7 bases from V and 2 bases from J, leaving 7 bases between. CDR1 and CDR2 from the germline V gene are MNHNS and SASEGT. CDR3 sequence (DNA): TGTGCCAGCAAGGGCTTCACAGATACGCAGTATTTT. Translating gives CASKGFTDTQYF.

This clone has a handful of counts. The CDR3 reads CASSDGGTTYNEQFF. The CDR3 coding sequence is TGTGCCAGTAGCGACGGTGGGACTACCTACAATGAGCAGTTCTTC. The genes are TRBV19 and TRBJ2-1; 7 bases line up with TRBD2. The CDR3 is 15 residues long. The ends lost 6 bases at V and 2 bases at J; junction bases unmatched: 7. The germline gives CDR1 LNHDA, CDR2 SQIVND (reference sequence).

Only a few counts were recorded for this clone. This CDR3 reads CASSPSYEGFHGYTF. CDR3 bases: TGTGCCAGCAGTCCCTCCTACGAGGGATTCCATGGCTACACCTTC. The chain recombines TRBV27 with TRBJ1-2; D ambiguous. Looked up from germline, CDR1 is MNHEY and CDR2 is SMNVEV (reference sequence). The V end was cut by 5 bases, the J end by 6 bases, with 19 bases between. The CDR3 is made up of 15 amino acids.

The gene calls are TRBV28 and TRBJ2-3; D is undetermined. The germline V gene encodes CDR1 MDHEN and CDR2 SYDVKM. The V end lost 7 bases, the J end lost 4 bases, and 9 bases lay between the germline ends. This CDR3 contains 12 residues. The CDR3 protein is CASTSSPDTQYF. DNA of the CDR3: TGTGCCAGCACTTCGTCCCCAGATACGCAGTATTTT.

The rearrangement links TRBV19 to TRBJ2-1; 9 bases are a match to TRBD2. Germline assignment: CDR1 LNHDA and CDR2 SQIVND (reference sequence). The CDR3 is 17 amino acids. Germline trimming cut 0 bases from V and 9 bases from J; bases unmatched to any gene: 12. CDR3 bases: TGTGCCAGTAGTATAGAAGGCGGGAGGGGTAGTTGGGGTGAGCAGTTCTTC. Protein: CASSIEGGRGSWGEQFF.

This clone was observed a few times. V usage is TRBV19 and J usage is TRBJ2-2; D uncertain. The CDR3 totals 15 residues. Trimming removed 10 bases from V and 6 bases from J, with 21 bases in between. The V gene's germline CDR1 is LNHDA and CDR2 SQIVND (reference sequence). The DNA of the CDR3 is TGTGCCACCAACGGAATGACGAGCAACCCCGGGGAGCTGTTTTTT. Residues: CATNGMTSNPGELFF. The complete variable domain, with remaining parts taken from reference TRBV19 and TRBJ2-2, reads DGGITQSPKYLFRKEGQNVTLSCEQNLNHDAMYWYRQDPGQGLRLIYYSQIVNDFQKGDIAEGYSVSREKKESFPLTVTSAQKNPTAFYLCATNGMTSNPGELFFGEGSRLTVL.

CDR3: CASSLGTGDIETQYF. The DNA for the CDR3 is TGTGCCAGCAGCTTAGGAACCGGGGACATAGAGACCCAGTACTTC. The chain carries TRBV7-2 and TRBJ2-5, with D tentatively TRBD1 (6 bases). Trimming cost V 1 base and J 4 bases, with 13 bases left between them. The CDR3 is 15 amino acids. Looked up from germline, CDR1 is SGHTA and CDR2 is FQGNSA.

There are a few counts of this clone. This chain uses TRBV28 with TRBJ1-2; possibly TRBD1 for D (6 bases). Trimming cost V 5 bases and J 2 bases, with 12 bases left between them. The CDR3 sequence is 14 residues long. CDR1 is MDHEN and CDR2 is SYDVKM in the germline V gene. CDR3 in amino acids: CASSVQGGNYGYTF. The CDR3 bases are TGTGCCAGCAGTGTACAGGGAGGGAACTATGGCTACACCTTC.

Only a few counts were recorded for this clone. The chain couples TRBV6-1 to TRBJ2-1; a possible D gene is TRBD2 (5 bases). CDR1 MNHNS and CDR2 SASEGT come from the germline V gene. The CDR3 has 14 residues. The V gene lost 10 bases and the J gene lost 4 bases, with 17 bases spanning the gap. CDR3 sequence: CATLRSGLYNEQFF. The CDR3 region has the DNA TGTGCCACCCTGAGGAGCGGACTTTACAATGAGCAGTTCTTC.

This clone came up a few times. The chain recombines TRBV4-1 with TRBJ2-7; D not resolved. V lost 3 bases, J lost 2 bases, and 8 bases lay in between. Germline V gene data show CDR1 as MGHRA and CDR2 as YSYEKL. This CDR3 contains 13 residues. CDR3 sequence reads: CASSQSSTYEQYF. The DNA for the CDR3 is TGCGCCAGCAGCCAGAGTTCTACCTACGAGCAGTACTTC.

The chain is built from TRBV4-2 and TRBJ1-3, with 7 nucleotides matching TRBD1. The CDR3 runs 16 residues. The germline CDR1 and CDR2 sequences are LGHNA and YNFKEQ. V shed 5 bases, J shed 3 bases, and the junction held 10 bases outside the gene matches. The CDR3 DNA follows: TGTGCCAGCAGCGTCAACAGGGGAGGAGGTGGAAACACCATATATTTT. This translates into CASSVNRGGGGNTIYF.

In its sample, this clone was seen many times. This chain joins TRBV25-1 and TRBJ2-7; D gene uncertain. CDR3 length equals 16 residues. Germline values: CDR1 MGHDK, CDR2 SYGVNS. V dropped 11 bases and J dropped 2 bases, with 25 bases sitting between them. The CDR3 nucleotides read TGTGCCGGACCCGCGAGGCTCCTGCCTGTTCCCTACGAGCAGTACTTC. Its translation is CAGPARLLPVPYEQYF.

For the CDR3, the DNA is TGTGCCAGCAGTAGGACTAGCGGGAGCCGTCTGGAACAGACCCAGTACTTC. This gives the protein CASSRTSGSRLEQTQYF. The chain carries TRBV9 and TRBJ2-5; TRBD2 aligns across 13 bases. Germline V CDR1 and CDR2: SGDLS, YYNGEE. The V gene end was trimmed by 5 bases and the J gene end by 6 bases; junction bases not matched to a gene: 13. The CDR3 has 17 amino acids.

The CDR3 sequence: CASSQAGTSGDNEQFF. Here the CDR3 DNA reads TGTGCCAGCAGCCAAGCCGGGACTAGCGGCGACAATGAGCAGTTCTTC. This chain joins TRBV27 and TRBJ2-1, with TRBD2 matching over 11 bases. The CDR3 is 16 amino acids. Germline V CDR1 and CDR2: MNHEY, SMNVEV (reference sequence). V trimming: 6 bases; J trimming: 5 bases; junction bases outside the gene matches: 9.

The chain is built from TRBV4-3 and TRBJ2-5, with D perhaps TRBD1 or TRBD2 (5 bases each). CDR3 length equals 14 residues. Germline CDR1 LGHNA, CDR2 YSLEER. Deletions cut 4 bases from V and 5 bases from J, with 14 bases between. Here the CDR3 DNA reads TGCGCCAGCAGCCCCGGACTGGGACCCGAGACCCAGTACTTC. This encodes CASSPGLGPETQYF.

The genes are TRBV6-5 and TRBJ2-7, with 8 bases lining up with TRBD1. The CDR3 loop spans 14 amino acids. Trimming at V came to 4 bases and at J to 2 bases, leaving 4 bases not matched to a gene. CDR1 is MNHEY and CDR2 is SVGAGI in the germline V gene. The CDR3 nucleotides read TGTGCCAGCAGTTCGGACAGGGCACCCTACGAGCAGTACTTC. Protein sequence: CASSSDRAPYEQYF.

The genes are TRBV5-1 and TRBJ2-7; perhaps TRBD2 as D (5 bases). CDR1 SGHRS and CDR2 YFSETQ come from the germline V gene. Trimming took 5 bases from V and 3 from J, leaving 12 bases between them. The CDR3 has 13 amino acids. For the CDR3, the DNA is TGCGCCAGCAGAGAGTCAGGACTCTACGAGCAGTACTTC. Translation: CASRESGLYEQYF.

This clone was observed a few times. The chain has TRBV29-1 and TRBJ2-3; 14 positions match TRBD2. Germline CDR1 SQVTM, CDR2 ANQGSEA. V trimming: 4 bases; J trimming: 7 bases; junction bases outside the gene matches: 7. The CDR3 length is 15 residues. The DNA for the CDR3 is TGCAGCGTTGGCGGACTAGCGGGAGGCTTGAATACGCAGTATTTT. Translating gives CSVGGLAGGLNTQYF.

The chain uses TRBV4-2 and TRBJ2-1; 7 bases align to TRBD2. Germline values: CDR1 LGHNA, CDR2 YNFKEQ. V shed 0 bases, J shed 7 bases, and the junction held 9 bases outside the gene matches. The CDR3 covers 16 residues. In DNA, the CDR3 is TGTGCCAGCAGCCAAGAACGTGCGGGAGTAGGAAATGAGCAGTTCTTC. Translation gives CASSQERAGVGNEQFF.

This clone was observed a few times. This chain links TRBV7-2 with TRBJ2-7, with 8 positions matching TRBD1. CDR3 length equals 14 residues. Germline CDR1 is SGHTA and CDR2 is FQGNSA. Unmatched junction bases numbered 7, after V lost 4 bases and J lost 5 bases. Here the CDR3 DNA reads TGTGCCAGCAGCTCGGACAGGGTCCCTAACGAGCAGTACTTC. Residues: CASSSDRVPNEQYF.